The 4 T cell receptor beta chains listed next were all sequenced from one sample in a study of shared clonotypes between healthy human individuals. Here immunoSEQ multiplex PCR was the method, and the copy in TCRdb shows in-frame clones only, minus some. This table holds about 2.4 million clones, 90% to 95% found once. Sequencing was carried out using naive CD4+ T cells sorted from blood. The subset here: CD45RA+ positively selected. These receptor sequences come from a young man in good health.

V usage is TRBV28 and J usage is TRBJ1-1; 8 positions agree with TRBD1. V trimming: 5 bases; J trimming: 7 bases; junction bases outside the gene matches: 12. Germline V gives CDR1 MDHEN, CDR2 SYDVKM. The CDR3 totals 15 residues. The chain's CDR3 is CASSPPDRGRDEAFF. CDR3 coding DNA: TGTGCCAGCAGTCCACCCGACAGGGGTCGAGATGAAGCTTTCTTT.

The rearrangement joins TRBV7-8 to TRBJ2-7, with D perhaps TRBD1 or TRBD2 (5 bases each). The germline V gene encodes CDR1 SGHVS and CDR2 FQNEAQ. Trimming cost V 4 bases and J 4 bases, with 11 bases left between them. This CDR3 has 13 amino acids. The CDR3 nucleotides read TGTGCCAGCAGCTCCCGGGACCTATACGAGCAGTACTTC. Amino acids: CASSSRDLYEQYF.

The gene calls are TRBV6-1 and TRBJ2-6, with unresolved D. Germline V gene lookup returns CDR1 MNHNS and CDR2 SASEGT. V was pared by 8 bases and J by 4 bases, with 3 bases between. The CDR3 contains 11 residues. The CDR3: CASRGANVLTF. The CDR3 bases are TGTGCCAGCCGGGGGGCCAACGTCCTGACTTTC.

This chain joins TRBV4-1 and TRBJ2-7; D gene unclear. Trimming pared 8 bases from V and 3 bases from J, leaving 14 bases between. CDR3 length equals 13 residues. Per germline, CDR1 MGHRA and CDR2 YSYEKL. The CDR3 sequence: CASAREERYEQYF. For the CDR3, the DNA is TGCGCCAGCGCGAGAGAGGAGCGCTACGAGCAGTACTTC.